The rows below give T cell receptor beta chains drawn from one sample of a study of post-analysis software for immune sequencing data. TCRdb re-called the PCR reads through MiXCR, storing one row per CDR3 protein. The sample comprises hundreds of thousands of distinct CDR3 sequences, around 60% of which are singletons, and approximately 10% rests with the top ten. Specimen: blood. These receptors were taken from a girl aged 2-10 years with multiple sclerosis. Each CDR3 is given with its conserved first and last residue. A D gene is named only where the DNA matches it firmly. Size is stated for part of the rows, as once, few or many counts, or as a class when the clone is expanded.

v_gene: TRBV3-1
d_gene: .
j_gene: TRBJ2-1
abundance: .
CDR3nt: TGTGCCAGCAGCCAAGTGGGCCTAAATAACAATGAGCAGTTCTTC
CDR3aa: CASSQVGLNNNEQFF

v_gene: TRBV12-3/TRBV12-4
d_gene: .
j_gene: TRBJ1-2
abundance: .
CDR3nt: TGTGCCAGCAGTCTCCGTAGAGCTAACTATGGCTACACCTTC
CDR3aa: CASSLRRANYGYTF

v_gene: TRBV20-1
d_gene: .
j_gene: TRBJ2-1
abundance: .
CDR3nt: TGCGGTGCTAGACTAGTAACCTACAATGAGCAGTTCTTC
CDR3aa: CGARLVTYNEQFF

v_gene: TRBV6-2/TRBV6-3
d_gene: .
j_gene: TRBJ2-7
abundance: .
CDR3nt: TGTGCCAGCAGTCGTCGGGACTCCGAGCAGTACTTC
CDR3aa: CASSRRDSEQYF

v_gene: TRBV29-1
d_gene: .
j_gene: TRBJ2-5
abundance: few
CDR3nt: TGCAGCGTTTCCGGACAGCAAGAGACCCAGTACTTC
CDR3aa: CSVSGQQETQYF

v_gene: TRBV20-1
d_gene: .
j_gene: TRBJ2-4
abundance: .
CDR3nt: TGCAGTGCTAGGGACCCATCACGCTACGAGAACATTCAGTACTTC
CDR3aa: CSARDPSRYENIQYF

v_gene: TRBV27
d_gene: .
j_gene: TRBJ2-4
abundance: .
CDR3nt: TGTGCCAGCAGTTTAAGAGGACCAGCCAAAAACATTCAGTACTTC
CDR3aa: CASSLRGPAKNIQYF

v_gene: TRBV6-5
d_gene: .
j_gene: TRBJ1-6
abundance: .
CDR3nt: TGTGCCAGCAGTTACTCGAGCGGGGGCGGTTCACCCCTCCACTTT
CDR3aa: CASSYSSGGGSPLHF

v_gene: TRBV6-5
d_gene: .
j_gene: TRBJ1-2
abundance: .
CDR3nt: TGTGCCAGCGGAGAGGGACGGAGAAACTATGGCTACACCTTC
CDR3aa: CASGEGRRNYGYTF

v_gene: TRBV30
d_gene: TRBD1
j_gene: TRBJ2-1
abundance: .
CDR3nt: TGTGCCTGGAGTGCCGGGACAGGGAGTCTTGATGAGCAGTTCTTC
CDR3aa: CAWSAGTGSLDEQFF

v_gene: TRBV12-3/TRBV12-4
d_gene: TRBD1
j_gene: TRBJ2-1
abundance: .
CDR3nt: TGTGCCAGCAGTTTTTTTGACAGGGGGCAGAAAAATGAGCAGTTCTTC
CDR3aa: CASSFFDRGQKNEQFF

v_gene: TRBV4-2
d_gene: TRBD2
j_gene: TRBJ2-5
abundance: once
CDR3nt: TGTGCCAGCAGCCAACCGGGACTAGCGGGGGTACAAGAGACCCAGTACTTC
CDR3aa: CASSQPGLAGVQETQYF

v_gene: TRBV13
d_gene: .
j_gene: TRBJ1-1
abundance: .
CDR3nt: TGTGCCAGCAACCCTCGCGGACCTAATGCGTTCACTGAAGCTTTCTTT
CDR3aa: CASNPRGPNAFTEAFF

v_gene: TRBV12-5
d_gene: .
j_gene: TRBJ1-2
abundance: .
CDR3nt: TGTGCTAGTGGTTTGGTACCCCCAGGTGGCTACACCTTC
CDR3aa: CASGLVPPGGYTF

v_gene: TRBV29-1
d_gene: .
j_gene: TRBJ2-7
abundance: few
CDR3nt: TGCAGCGTTGTAGAGGCAAGGAGCTCCTACGAGCAGTACTTC
CDR3aa: CSVVEARSSYEQYF

v_gene: TRBV20-1
d_gene: .
j_gene: TRBJ2-5
abundance: .
CDR3nt: TGCAGTGCTAGTGCGGGATCTACCCCTCAAGAGACCCAGTACTTC
CDR3aa: CSASAGSTPQETQYF

v_gene: TRBV12-5
d_gene: .
j_gene: TRBJ2-1
abundance: .
CDR3nt: TGTGCTAGTGGTTTCGCCCGGGAGTATAACGATGAGCAGTTCTTC
CDR3aa: CASGFAREYNDEQFF

v_gene: TRBV24-1
d_gene: TRBD2
j_gene: TRBJ2-1
abundance: .
CDR3nt: TGTGCCACCAGTGATCGCGGGAGGGATGAGCGGTTCTTC
CDR3aa: CATSDRGRDERFF

v_gene: TRBV10-3
d_gene: .
j_gene: TRBJ1-2
abundance: .
CDR3nt: TGTGCCATCAGTGCCCCCGGGGATGGGGACTATGGCTACACCTTC
CDR3aa: CAISAPGDGDYGYTF

v_gene: TRBV6-2/TRBV6-3
d_gene: .
j_gene: TRBJ2-5
abundance: .
CDR3nt: TGTGCCAGCACCCTAATAGGGGTTGCGGAGACCCAGTACTTC
CDR3aa: CASTLIGVAETQYF

v_gene: TRBV2
d_gene: .
j_gene: TRBJ2-4
abundance: .
CDR3nt: TGTGCCAGCAACGGAGGACAGACAAGCAACATTCAGTACTTC
CDR3aa: CASNGGQTSNIQYF

v_gene: TRBV29-1
d_gene: .
j_gene: TRBJ2-3
abundance: once
CDR3nt: TGCAGCGTTGAATTCAGGGCAACAGATACGCAGTATTTT
CDR3aa: CSVEFRATDTQYF

v_gene: TRBV7-2
d_gene: .
j_gene: TRBJ2-7
abundance: .
CDR3nt: TGTGCCAGCAGTTTGCCCAGGGTATACAGCTCCTACGAGCAGTACTTC
CDR3aa: CASSLPRVYSSYEQYF

v_gene: TRBV5-1
d_gene: TRBD2
j_gene: TRBJ2-1
abundance: .
CDR3nt: TGCGCCAGCAGCCTTCAAGGCGGGAGGGCCCACAATGAGCAGTTCTTC
CDR3aa: CASSLQGGRAHNEQFF

v_gene: TRBV7-2
d_gene: TRBD1
j_gene: TRBJ1-5
abundance: .
CDR3nt: TGTGCCAGCAGCTTAGCGAGGCAGGGGGCGTTAGGGGGTCAGCCCCAGCATTTT
CDR3aa: CASSLARQGALGGQPQHF

v_gene: TRBV29-1
d_gene: .
j_gene: TRBJ2-6
abundance: once
CDR3nt: TGCAGCGCTCCCGCCGGGGCAGCCGGCCATGTCCTGACTTTC
CDR3aa: CSAPAGAAGHVLTF

v_gene: TRBV4-3
d_gene: TRBD2
j_gene: TRBJ2-3
abundance: few
CDR3nt: TGCGCCAGCAGCCAGACCGGGGGGGCATCAGATACGCAGTATTTT
CDR3aa: CASSQTGGASDTQYF

v_gene: TRBV28
d_gene: .
j_gene: TRBJ2-1
abundance: .
CDR3nt: TGTGCCAGCAGTTCCCCCCATAGCGTTTACTACAATGAGCAGTTCTTC
CDR3aa: CASSSPHSVYYNEQFF

v_gene: TRBV24-1
d_gene: .
j_gene: TRBJ2-1
abundance: .
CDR3nt: TGTGCCACCAGTGATCCAACCATAGTTGAGCAGTTCTTC
CDR3aa: CATSDPTIVEQFF

v_gene: TRBV9
d_gene: TRBD2
j_gene: TRBJ2-1
abundance: .
CDR3nt: TGTGCCAGCAGCGTAGCTGCGACTAGCGGGAGTCGAAGCTCCTACAGTGAGCAGTTCTTC
CDR3aa: CASSVAATSGSRSSYSEQFF

v_gene: TRBV12-3/TRBV12-4
d_gene: .
j_gene: TRBJ2-1
abundance: few
CDR3nt: TGTGCCAGCAGTTTAAATCTCATTAATGAGCAGTTCTTC
CDR3aa: CASSLNLINEQFF

v_gene: TRBV5-1
d_gene: TRBD2
j_gene: TRBJ2-7
abundance: .
CDR3nt: TGCGCCAGCAGCTTGGCTCCGGGACTAGCGGGAGGCGAGCAGTACTTC
CDR3aa: CASSLAPGLAGGEQYF

v_gene: TRBV9
d_gene: .
j_gene: TRBJ1-4
abundance: once
CDR3nt: TGTGCCAGCAGCGTAGACGGTTTGGCGACGGAAGGTAATGAAAAACTGTTTTTT
CDR3aa: CASSVDGLATEGNEKLFF

v_gene: TRBV10-3
d_gene: TRBD1
j_gene: TRBJ2-1
abundance: .
CDR3nt: TGTGCCATGGGGGGACAGGTATACAATGAGCAGTTCTTC
CDR3aa: CAMGGQVYNEQFF

v_gene: TRBV7-9
d_gene: TRBD1
j_gene: TRBJ2-5
abundance: .
CDR3nt: TGTGCCAGCAGCGTCTGGACAGGGCGTGAGACCCAGTACTTC
CDR3aa: CASSVWTGRETQYF

v_gene: TRBV4-3
d_gene: TRBD2
j_gene: TRBJ2-2
abundance: .
CDR3nt: TGCGCCAGCAGCCAAGGACTAGCGGGGACGGGGGAGCTGTTTTTT
CDR3aa: CASSQGLAGTGELFF

v_gene: TRBV10-1
d_gene: .
j_gene: TRBJ2-7
abundance: once
CDR3nt: TGCGCCAGCAGTGAGGCTCCCATCCGCGAGCAGTACTTC
CDR3aa: CASSEAPIREQYF

v_gene: TRBV3-1
d_gene: .
j_gene: TRBJ2-1
abundance: .
CDR3nt: TGTGCCAGCAGCCAAGATCGGGAGAGCAATGAGCAGTTCTTC
CDR3aa: CASSQDRESNEQFF

v_gene: TRBV29-1
d_gene: .
j_gene: TRBJ1-2
abundance: few
CDR3nt: TGCAGCGTTGCCGGGGCAGGAGACTATGGCTACACCTTC
CDR3aa: CSVAGAGDYGYTF

v_gene: TRBV28
d_gene: .
j_gene: TRBJ2-3
abundance: once
CDR3nt: TGTGCCAGCAGTCAAGGGGGTACACCAGCTACGCAGTATTTT
CDR3aa: CASSQGGTPATQYF